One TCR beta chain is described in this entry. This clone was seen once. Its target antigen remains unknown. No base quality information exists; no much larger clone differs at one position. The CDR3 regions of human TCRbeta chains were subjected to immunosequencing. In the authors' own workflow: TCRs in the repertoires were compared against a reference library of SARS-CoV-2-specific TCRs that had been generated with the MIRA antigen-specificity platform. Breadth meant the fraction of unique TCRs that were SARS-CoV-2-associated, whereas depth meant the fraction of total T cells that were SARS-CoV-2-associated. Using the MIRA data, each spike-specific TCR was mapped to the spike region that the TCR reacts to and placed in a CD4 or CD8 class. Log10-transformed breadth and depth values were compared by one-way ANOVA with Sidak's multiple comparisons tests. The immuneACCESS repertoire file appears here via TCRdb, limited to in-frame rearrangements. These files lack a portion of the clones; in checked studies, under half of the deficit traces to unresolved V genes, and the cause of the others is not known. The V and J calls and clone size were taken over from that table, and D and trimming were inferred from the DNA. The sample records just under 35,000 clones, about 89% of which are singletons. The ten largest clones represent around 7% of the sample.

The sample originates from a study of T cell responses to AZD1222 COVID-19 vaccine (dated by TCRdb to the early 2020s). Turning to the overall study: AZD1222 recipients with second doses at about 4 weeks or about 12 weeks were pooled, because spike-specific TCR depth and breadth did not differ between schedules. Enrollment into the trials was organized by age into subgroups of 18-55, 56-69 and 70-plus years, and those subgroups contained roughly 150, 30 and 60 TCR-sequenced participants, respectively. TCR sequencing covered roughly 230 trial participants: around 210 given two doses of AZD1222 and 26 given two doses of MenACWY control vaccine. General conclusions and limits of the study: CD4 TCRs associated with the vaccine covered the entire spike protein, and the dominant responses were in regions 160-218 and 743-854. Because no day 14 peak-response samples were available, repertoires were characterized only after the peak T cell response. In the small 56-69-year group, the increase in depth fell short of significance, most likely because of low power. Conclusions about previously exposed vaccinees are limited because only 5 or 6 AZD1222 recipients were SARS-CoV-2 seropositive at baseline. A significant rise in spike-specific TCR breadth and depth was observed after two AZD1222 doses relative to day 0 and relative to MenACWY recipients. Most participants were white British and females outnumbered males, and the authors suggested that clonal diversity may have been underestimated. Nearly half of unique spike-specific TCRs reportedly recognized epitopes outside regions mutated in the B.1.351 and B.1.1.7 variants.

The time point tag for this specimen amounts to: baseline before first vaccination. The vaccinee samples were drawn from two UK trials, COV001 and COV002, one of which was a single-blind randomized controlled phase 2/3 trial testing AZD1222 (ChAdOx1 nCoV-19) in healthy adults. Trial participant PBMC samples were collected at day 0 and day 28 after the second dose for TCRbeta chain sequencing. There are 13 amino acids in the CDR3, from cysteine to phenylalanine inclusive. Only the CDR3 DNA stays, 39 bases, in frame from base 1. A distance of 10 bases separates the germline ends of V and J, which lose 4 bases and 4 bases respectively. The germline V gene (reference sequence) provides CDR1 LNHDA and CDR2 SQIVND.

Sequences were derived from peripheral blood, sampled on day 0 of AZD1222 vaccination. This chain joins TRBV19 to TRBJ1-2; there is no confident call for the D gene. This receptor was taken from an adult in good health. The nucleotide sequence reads TGTGCCAGTAGTAGGGTACGGATCTATGGCTACACCTTC. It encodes CASSRVRIYGYTF.